This T cell receptor beta chain was captured by sequencing in a study of early T cells in non-severe SARS-CoV-2 infection. Across the study: The chains were unpaired, and the sequenced material was bulk RNA from unsorted whole blood.

The protocol attached unique molecular identifiers to individual cDNA molecules. TCRdb fed the 5' RACE reads into MiXCR, producing one record per CDR3 protein. The sample comprises roughly 60,000 distinct CDR3 sequences, roughly 12% of which are singletons, and approximately 3% rests with the top ten. The TCR sequence derives from an adult who was a healthcare worker with PCR-confirmed SARS-CoV-2 infection or an uninfected control (not recorded which). Specimen: whole blood, collected at baseline.

The DNA of the CDR3 is TGCAGCGTTGAAGATTGGACAGCCCAAGAGACCCAGTACTTC. Protein product: CSVEDWTAQETQYF. The chain couples TRBV29-1 to TRBJ2-5; D possibly corresponds to TRBD1 (6 bases). CDR1 and CDR2 from the germline V gene are SQVTM and ANQGSEA. The CDR3 length is 14 residues. The V gene lost 0 bases and the J gene lost 1 base, with 9 bases spanning the gap.